The text below deals with one TCR beta chain. The sample comes from a study of blood T cell repertoires in COVID-19. Study background: The United States, Italy and Spain supplied acute and convalescent COVID-19 samples.

Trimming at V came to 3 bases and at J to 5 bases, leaving 5 bases not matched to a gene. Germline V gene data show CDR1 as MNHNS and CDR2 as SASEGT. CDR3 size: 15 residues. In Cohort 3, a recovered donor had either two negative PCRs, clearance, or symptom resolution. Sequencing used immunoSEQ multiplex PCR; TCRdb keeps in-frame clones, though not all of them. The sample holds just over 150,000 clones, 88% seen once. The chain links TRBV6-1 to TRBJ2-1; 9 positions agree with TRBD2. The sequenced material came from PBMCs or T cells enriched from blood (not recorded which). This TCR derives from a woman aged 45-59 years who had recovered from COVID-19. The CDR3 nucleotides are TGTGCCAGCAGTGAGAAGCGGGGGGCGAACAATGAGCAGTTCTTC. This translates into CASSEKRGANNEQFF.